Reported below is one TCR beta chain. TCRdb fed the 5' RACE reads into MiXCR, producing one record per CDR3 protein. The sample records about 54,000 distinct CDR3 sequences, over 15% being singletons. The CDR3 has 11 amino acids. The V and J ends lost 8 bases and 4 bases respectively, with 8 bases between them. Germline V gene data show CDR1 as LGHDT and CDR2 as YNNKEL (reference sequence). The rearrangement joins TRBV3-1 to TRBJ1-1; D is ambiguous. The material sequenced was naive CD4+ T cells sorted from blood. The subset denotes: naive CD4+ T cells, CD4+CD45RA+CD25-. This TCR came from a female donor with breast cancer. The CDR3 DNA sequence: TGTGCCAGCGAGGGTGCCACTGAAGCTTTCTTT. As protein: CASEGATEAFF.